The clone carrying this T cell receptor (beta chain) was observed at least ten times. Its antigen is still unknown. This sample was taken from a study of CD8 T cells in ankylosing spondylitis. Study results and limitations: A TCR beta motif of under ten highly homologous variants seemed to mark ankylosing spondylitis blood. From matched ankylosing spondylitis synovial fluid, disease-linked clones were reportedly recovered at significantly enriched levels.

The length of the CDR3 is 16 residues. Trimming pared 1 base from V and 1 base from J, leaving 11 bases between. In germline, CDR1 is LGHNA, CDR2 YNFKEQ. It was by quantitative 5'-RACE with molecular barcodes that TCR beta libraries were made. TCRdb re-analysed the 5' RACE reads in MiXCR, keeping a single row per CDR3 protein. The table shows roughly 180,000 distinct CDR3 sequences, with 10% to 15% occurring only once. The sequenced sample was blood, either unsorted or a sorted T cell fraction (not recorded which). This chain uses TRBV4-2 with TRBJ2-4; unclear D gene. The clonotype comes from a female donor with ankylosing spondylitis or in good health (not recorded which). The CDR3 DNA is TGTGCCAGCAGCCAAGGGGGTACGAGCGCCAAAAACATTCAGTACTTC. It encodes CASSQGGTSAKNIQYF.